Listed here are 5 T cell receptor beta chains from one sample, sequenced in a study of a mutant IDH1 vaccine in newly diagnosed glioma. Time point denoted: baseline, week 1 (first vaccination visit). This sample's treatment: pre-vaccination baseline after standard-of-care therapy. The repertoire was sequenced with immunoSEQ multiplex PCR; TCRdb's copy has only in-frame clones and lacks some. This repertoire shows tens of thousands of clones, roughly 80% found once; its top ten account for about 5.3%. The sequenced sample was PBMCs, obtained from a glioma patient treated with radiotherapy, temozolomide or both. The receptors were sampled from a man aged 35-49 years with glioma. Some clones in this sample may be carry-over from other donors' samples.

In this sample, this clone turned up once. The gene calls are TRBV7-9 and TRBJ1-1; 7 bases align to TRBD1. Germline CDR1 is SEHNR and CDR2 is FQNEAQ (reference sequence). V was pared by 5 bases and J by 5 bases, with 8 bases of the junction left unmatched. There are 14 residues in the CDR3. CDR3 residues: CASSRRQGTTEAFF. CDR3 sequence (DNA): TGTGCCAGCAGCCGCCGACAGGGTACTACTGAAGCTTTCTTT.

The gene calls are TRBV18 and TRBJ1-1; TRBD1 is a possible D gene (6 bases). CDR1 and CDR2 from the germline V gene are KGHSH and LQKENI. Trimming removed 6 bases at V and 6 bases at J, with 14 bases between. This CDR3 spans 13 amino acids. CDR3 residues: CASSPGEGSEAFF. The CDR3 DNA follows: TGTGCCAGCTCCCCAGGGGAAGGGTCTGAAGCTTTCTTT.

The chain recombines TRBV27 with TRBJ2-3, with D maybe TRBD1 (6 bases). With 6 bases removed from V and 7 bases from J, the gap between germline ends came to 11 bases. The CDR3 totals 12 residues. Germline CDR1 is MNHEY and CDR2 is SMNVEV (reference sequence). The CDR3 sequence is CASRGAGNTQYF. The CDR3 DNA reads as TGTGCCAGCAGGGGGGCAGGTAATACGCAGTATTTT.

DNA for the CDR3: TGTGCCAGCAGCTCCCCAGATGGGCTCTATAATTCACCCCTCCACTTT. Its translation: CASSSPDGLYNSPLHF. The V gene is TRBV7-9, the J gene TRBJ1-6; no clear D. This CDR3 comprises 16 residues. Trimming pared 4 bases from V and 3 bases from J, leaving 13 bases between. Looked up from germline, CDR1 is SEHNR and CDR2 is FQNEAQ (reference sequence).

The V gene is TRBV19, the J gene TRBJ2-3, with TRBD2 identical over 7 bases. Trimming removed 4 bases from V and 3 bases from J; junction bases left unmatched: 7. From germline, CDR1 is LNHDA and CDR2 SQIVND (reference sequence). There are 15 residues in the CDR3. The CDR3 region has the DNA TGTGCCAGTAGTACCACTAGCGTCTGGACAGATACGCAGTATTTT. It yields the protein CASSTTSVWTDTQYF.